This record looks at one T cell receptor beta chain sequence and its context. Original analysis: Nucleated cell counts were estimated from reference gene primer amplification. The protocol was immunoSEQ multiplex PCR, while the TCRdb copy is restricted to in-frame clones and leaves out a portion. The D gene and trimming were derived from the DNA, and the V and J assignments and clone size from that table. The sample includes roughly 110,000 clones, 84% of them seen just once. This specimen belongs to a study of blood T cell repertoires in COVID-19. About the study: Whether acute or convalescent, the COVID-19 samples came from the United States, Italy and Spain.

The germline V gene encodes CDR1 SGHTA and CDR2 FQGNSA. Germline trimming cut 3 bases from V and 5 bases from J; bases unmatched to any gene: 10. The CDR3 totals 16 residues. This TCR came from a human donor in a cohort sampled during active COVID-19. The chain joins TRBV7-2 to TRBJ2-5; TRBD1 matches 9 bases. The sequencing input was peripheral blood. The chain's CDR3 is CASSFARTGARETQYF. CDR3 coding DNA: TGTGCCAGCAGCTTCGCTAGGACAGGGGCGAGGGAGACCCAGTACTTC.